These 26 T cell receptor beta chains were sequenced from one sample in a study of blood T cell repertoires in COVID-19. Method: immunoSEQ multiplex PCR; TCRdb's copy keeps in-frame clones and lacks some. The sample holds under 300,000 clones, around 87% seen once. Sample: peripheral blood. Receptor source: a man aged 60 to 75 who had recovered from COVID-19.

The chain carries TRBV20-1 and TRBJ1-4; the match to TRBD1 covers 7 bases. The CDR3 has 14 residues. Trimming cost V 3 bases and J 7 bases; bases outside gene matches: 8. The V gene's germline CDR1 is DFQATT and CDR2 SNEGSKA (reference sequence). The CDR3 bases are TGCAGTGCTAGTCTGAGGGGGCGGGTTGAAAAACTGTTTTTT. Translated: CSASLRGRVEKLFF.

The chain uses TRBV2 and TRBJ2-1, with 7 bases aligning to TRBD1. The CDR3 has 17 residues. Trimming cost V 6 bases and J 9 bases; bases outside gene matches: 20. Germline CDR1 and CDR2: SNHLY and FYNNEI. CDR3 in amino acids: CASRVIPGTADSLEQFF. The CDR3 DNA reads as TGTGCCAGCAGAGTCATACCCGGGACAGCCGACTCGCTTGAGCAGTTCTTC.

This sequence joins TRBV12-5 and TRBJ2-5; 8 nucleotides agree with TRBD1. Germline lookup yields CDR1 LGHNT and CDR2 FRNRAP. Germline trimming cut 0 bases from V and 5 bases from J; bases unmatched to any gene: 11. The CDR3 is made up of 17 amino acids. Here the CDR3 reads CASGLVLGQGSWETQYF. CDR3 DNA sequence: TGTGCTAGTGGTTTGGTACTAGGACAGGGTAGTTGGGAGACCCAGTACTTC.

The chain links TRBV2 to TRBJ1-5, with 7 bases matching TRBD1. CDR1 is SNHLY and CDR2 is FYNNEI in the germline V gene. CDR3 length: 14 amino acids. The trim removed 6 bases at V and 5 bases at J, leaving 7 bases unmatched. CDR3 protein: CASSYRGQYQPQHF. The CDR3 nucleotides are TGTGCCAGCAGCTACAGGGGACAATATCAGCCCCAGCATTTT. Complete variable domain (other parts from reference TRBV2 and TRBJ1-5): EPEVTQTPSHQVTQMGQEVILRCVPISNHLYFYWYRQILGQKVEFLVSFYNNEISEKSEIFDDQFSVERPDGSNFTLKIRSTKLEDSAMYFCASSYRGQYQPQHFGDGTRLSIL.

The chain is built from TRBV5-1 and TRBJ2-3; 8 nucleotides agree with TRBD1. The CDR3 runs 16 residues. Germline values: CDR1 SGHRS, CDR2 YFSETQ. Trimming removed 3 bases from V and 5 bases from J; junction bases left unmatched: 11. CDR3 nucleotide sequence: TGCGCCAGCAGCTGGACAGGGTTTTATGAGAAAGATACGCAGTATTTT. This encodes CASSWTGFYEKDTQYF. Using reference TRBV5-1 and TRBJ2-3 for the parts outside the CDR3, the full variable domain is KAGVTQTPRYLIKTRGQQVTLSCSPISGHRSVSWYQQTPGQGLQFLFEYFSETQRNKGNFPGRFSGRQFSNSRSEMNVSTLELGDSALYLCASSWTGFYEKDTQYFGPGTRLTVL.

This clone showed up just once. The V call is TRBV19, the J call TRBJ2-2, with TRBD2 matching 12 bases. With V trimmed by 4 bases and J by 4 bases, 4 bases remained unmatched. The length of the CDR3 is 16 residues. Germline CDR1 reads LNHDA; CDR2 reads SQIVND (reference sequence). The DNA of the CDR3 is TGTGCCAGTAGTAGTCTAGCGGGGGGGCCCACCGGGGAGCTGTTTTTT. It is translated as CASSSLAGGPTGELFF.

The chain recombines TRBV10-3 with TRBJ2-7, with a possible D match to TRBD1 (6 bases). V lost 3 bases and J 2 bases, leaving 17 bases between the germline ends. Germline CDR1 reads ENHRY; CDR2 reads SYGVKD. This CDR3 has 16 amino acids. This CDR3 is CAISDHRATGAYEQYV. The CDR3 bases are TGTGCCATCAGTGACCACCGTGCGACAGGAGCCTACGAGCAGTACGTC.

CDR3 DNA sequence: TGCGCCAGCAGCTTGGGAGGAGGAGCATATGGCTACACCTTC. Protein sequence: CASSLGGGAYGYTF. The V and J genes are TRBV5-1 and TRBJ1-2, with D uncertain. CDR1 is SGHRS, CDR2 YFSETQ, per germline. V was cut by 0 bases and J by 5 bases, with 11 bases left in between. The CDR3 is 14 amino acids.

V gene TRBV9 combines with J gene TRBJ1-3; tentative D call: TRBD1 (6 bases). Per germline, CDR1 SGDLS and CDR2 YYNGEE. V lost 4 bases and J lost 1, with 15 bases in between. This CDR3 is 16 amino acids long. Here the CDR3 reads CASSRFEGGSGNTIYF. The CDR3 bases are TGTGCCAGCAGCCGATTCGAGGGGGGGTCTGGAAACACCATATATTTT. The variable domain in full, with the rest retrieved from reference TRBV9 and TRBJ1-3, is DSGVTQTPKHLITATGQRVTLRCSPRSGDLSVYWYQQSLDQGLQFLIQYYNGEERAKGNILERFSAQQFPDLHSELNLSSLELGDSALYFCASSRFEGGSGNTIYFGEGSWLTVV.

The rearrangement uses TRBV2 and TRBJ2-1; 7 nucleotides line up with TRBD1. V was clipped by 9 bases and J by 4 bases; unmatched bases: 9. There are 14 residues in the CDR3. Germline CDR1 SNHLY, CDR2 FYNNEI. The CDR3 loop is CASVPGQLYNEQFF. As DNA, the CDR3 is TGTGCCAGTGTTCCGGGACAGCTATACAATGAGCAGTTCTTC.

The J gene is TRBJ1-2, the V gene TRBV3-1 (or the pseudogene TRBV3-2); D gene ambiguous. Germline CDR1 LGHDT, CDR2 YNNKEL (reference sequence). This CDR3 is 13 amino acids long. Deletions cut 4 bases from V and 4 bases from J, with 10 bases between. For the CDR3, the DNA is TGTGCCAGCAGCCCAGACGGGTTCTATGGCTACACCTTC. Translating gives CASSPDGFYGYTF.

The gene calls are TRBV25-1 and TRBJ2-6; tentative D call: TRBD1 (5 bases). The germline gives CDR1 MGHDK, CDR2 SYGVNS. The CDR3 is 15 residues long. The germline V and J ends were trimmed by 1 base and 4 bases, with 8 bases remaining between them. CDR3 nucleotides: TGTGCCAGCAGTGAATTAAACAGGGGGGCCAACGTCCTGACTTTC. Protein sequence: CASSELNRGANVLTF. Drawing the rest from reference TRBV25-1 and TRBJ2-6, the complete variable domain is EADIYQTPRYLVIGTGKKITLECSQTMGHDKMYWYQQDPGMELHLIHYSYGVNSTEKGDLSSESTVSRIRTEHFPLTLESARPSHTSQYLCASSELNRGANVLTFGAGSRLTVL.

This clone was detected once. The chain carries TRBV12-3 or TRBV12-4 and TRBJ1-2; D is unclear. Deletions cut 7 bases from V and 8 bases from J, with 17 bases between. There are 13 residues in the CDR3. The CDR3 spells CASTSSSEGGYTF. The CDR3 DNA is TGTGCCAGCACCTCATCCTCAGAGGGAGGCTACACCTTC.

In this sample, this clone turned up once. The rearrangement links TRBV6-1 to TRBJ1-4; 7 nucleotides agree with TRBD1. The germline V gene encodes CDR1 MNHNS and CDR2 SASEGT. J gave up 2 bases and V 4 bases, and 10 bases lay outside the gene matches. This CDR3 contains 17 residues. This CDR3 reads CASSARGAGGTNEKLFF. DNA of the CDR3: TGTGCCAGCAGTGCCAGGGGCGCAGGGGGGACTAATGAAAAACTGTTTTTT.

The V and J genes are TRBV3-1 (or the pseudogene TRBV3-2) and TRBJ2-5; 8 bases fit TRBD2. The CDR3 loop spans 14 amino acids. Unmatched junction bases numbered 9, after V lost 7 bases and J lost 5 bases. Germline V gene sequence: CDR1 LGHDT, CDR2 YNNKEL (reference sequence). The CDR3 sequence: CASIRAGGEETQYF. The DNA for the CDR3 is TGTGCCAGCATTCGGGCGGGGGGTGAGGAGACCCAGTACTTC.

As DNA, the CDR3 is TGTGCCAGCTTGGCGGGGGGGGAAGCATTTAGCACAGATACGCAGTATTTT. Translation: CASLAGGEAFSTDTQYF. The gene calls are TRBV27 and TRBJ2-3, with 9 bases fitting TRBD2. Germline V gene data show CDR1 as MNHEY and CDR2 as SMNVEV (reference sequence). The CDR3 sequence is 17 residues long. Trimming at V came to 8 bases and at J to 0 bases, leaving 12 bases not matched to a gene.

V usage is TRBV5-1 and J usage is TRBJ1-2; 9 bases are a match to TRBD1. This CDR3 region has 13 residues. Germline V gene sequence: CDR1 SGHRS, CDR2 YFSETQ. V dropped 0 bases and J dropped 8; count of bases not matched to a gene: 2. CDR3 sequence reads: CASSLAQGAGYTF. The CDR3, as DNA: TGCGCCAGCAGCTTGGCACAGGGGGCAGGCTACACCTTC.

CDR3 region: CAWSAQNNSPLHF. In DNA form, the CDR3 reads TGTGCCTGGAGTGCACAGAACAATTCACCCCTCCACTTT. The V and J genes are TRBV30 and TRBJ1-6; D is unclear. The CDR3 has 13 residues. Germline V gene lookup returns CDR1 GTSNPN and CDR2 SVGIG (reference sequence). Trimming stripped 1 base from V and 7 bases from J, with 8 bases between.

This chain connects TRBV7-9 to TRBJ1-6, with 8 bases matching TRBD1. The J segment lost 9 bases and the V segment lost 5 bases, leaving 6 bases of the junction unmatched. The CDR3 sequence is 14 residues long. Germline V gene sequence: CDR1 SEHNR, CDR2 FQNEAQ (reference sequence). The CDR3 nucleotides are TGTGCCAGCAGCCGGACAGGGAGCACTTCACCCCTCCACTTT. Translation: CASSRTGSTSPLHF.

On this clone: Different DNA sequences within this sample yield the same CDR3. V gene TRBV14 combines with J gene TRBJ2-5; D possibly corresponds to TRBD2 (6 bases). Germline-derived CDR1 and CDR2 are SGHDN and FVKESK. The CDR3 covers 15 residues. Trimming shortened V by 0 bases and J by 5 bases, and 13 bases separated the two germline ends. In nucleotides, the CDR3 is TGTGCCAGCAGCCAAGATTCTCCGGGGGTGGAGACCCAGTACTTC. Translation gives CASSQDSPGVETQYF.

The CDR3 DNA follows: TGTGCCAGCAGGGACAGCCCAACAGATACGCAGTATTTT. This codes for CASRDSPTDTQYF. This chain uses TRBV2 with TRBJ2-3; perhaps TRBD1 as D (6 bases). CDR1 is SNHLY, CDR2 FYNNEI, per germline. Trimming cost V 6 bases and J 3 bases, with 10 bases left between them. The CDR3 runs 13 residues.

V and J are TRBV3-1 (or the pseudogene TRBV3-2) and TRBJ1-6, with no clear D. Germline lookup yields CDR1 LGHDT and CDR2 YNNKEL (reference sequence). This CDR3 has 13 amino acids. V lost 4 bases and J lost 5, with 6 bases in between. This CDR3 reads CASSLLDNSPLHF. CDR3 nucleotide sequence: TGTGCCAGCAGCCTACTGGATAATTCACCCCTCCACTTT.

This sequence joins TRBV4-1 and TRBJ2-3; no clear D. Trimming left V 1 base short and J 2 bases short, with 10 bases between. The CDR3 is made up of 15 amino acids. In germline, CDR1 is MGHRA, CDR2 YSYEKL. CDR3 loop: CASSQVGGPTDTQYF. In DNA form, the CDR3 reads TGCGCCAGCAGCCAAGTTGGTGGGCCCACAGATACGCAGTATTTT.

This clone has more than one count but fewer than ten. The CDR3 nucleotides read TGTGCCAGCAGTGAAAAAGGGGCAGGAGCCTACGAGCAGTACTTC. Residues: CASSEKGAGAYEQYF. The chain combines TRBV6-1 with TRBJ2-7, with a tentative D call TRBD1 (5 bases). V gave up 2 bases and J gave up 2 bases, with 13 bases separating them. Per germline, CDR1 MNHNS and CDR2 SASEGT. The CDR3 runs to 15 residues.

Of note for this clone: Other DNA sequences of this sample code for an identical CDR3. This chain links TRBV5-6 with TRBJ1-6; a possible D gene is TRBD1 (5 bases). This CDR3 comprises 14 residues. CDR1 is SGHDT and CDR2 is YYEEEE in the germline V gene. Trimming cost V 5 bases and J 4 bases, with 10 bases left between them. The CDR3 spells CASSSTAYNSPLHF. CDR3 DNA: TGTGCCAGCAGTTCGACAGCGTATAATTCACCCCTCCACTTT. Using reference TRBV5-6 and TRBJ1-6 for the parts outside the CDR3, the full variable domain is DAGVTQSPTHLIKTRGQQVTLRCSPKSGHDTVSWYQQALGQGPQFIFQYYEEEERQRGNFPDRFSGHQFPNYSSELNVNALLLGDSALYLCASSSTAYNSPLHFGNGTRLTVT.

This sequence joins TRBV9 and TRBJ2-4, with 8 nucleotides matching TRBD1. From germline, CDR1 is SGDLS and CDR2 YYNGEE. Germline trimming cut 4 bases from V and 2 bases from J; bases unmatched to any gene: 14. This CDR3 has 18 residues. The CDR3, as DNA: TGTGCCAGCAGCACAGATGAAGCAGGGGGCTGGACCAAAAACATTCAGTACTTC. This sequence encodes CASSTDEAGGWTKNIQYF.